Listed here are 31 T cell receptor beta chains from one sample, sequenced in a study of blood T cell repertoires in COVID-19. Clones were sequenced by immunoSEQ multiplex PCR, and TCRdb holds only the in-frame ones, with some missing. Of hundreds of thousands of clones listed, about 88% are singletons. What was sequenced was PBMCs or T cells enriched from blood (not recorded which). The receptor source for this set is a woman younger than 45 who had been exposed to COVID-19.

The chain recombines TRBV6-1 with TRBJ2-2; 7 bases line up with TRBD1. The CDR3 extends over 17 amino acids. CDR1 is MNHNS and CDR2 is SASEGT in the germline V gene. Trimming cost V 1 base and J 2 bases; bases outside gene matches: 7. The CDR3 nucleotides read TGTGCCAGCAGTGAAGATGACAGGGTTCCCAACACCGGGGAGCTGTTTTTT. Its protein product is CASSEDDRVPNTGELFF.

This chain connects TRBV19 to TRBJ1-1; TRBD1 is a possible D gene (6 bases). Germline CDR1 is LNHDA and CDR2 is SQIVND (reference sequence). Trimming left V 3 bases short and J 4 bases short, with 12 bases between. The CDR3 runs to 14 residues. CDR3 bases: TGTGCCAGTAGTATGGAAAAACAGGGCACTGAAGCTTTCTTT. Residues: CASSMEKQGTEAFF.

This clone appeared a single time. This chain uses TRBV3-1 (or the pseudogene TRBV3-2) with TRBJ1-1; D unclear. The germline gives CDR1 LGHDT, CDR2 YNNKEL (reference sequence). The CDR3 has 12 residues. V lost 1 base to trimming and J lost 6 bases, with 6 bases between them. This CDR3 reads CASSQGAPEAFF. CDR3 bases: TGTGCCAGCAGCCAAGGGGCACCTGAAGCTTTCTTT.

The table lists this clone with a few counts. CDR3: CSVEAGFSGNTIYF. The CDR3 bases are TGCAGCGTTGAGGCAGGCTTCTCTGGAAACACCATATATTTT. The chain combines TRBV29-1 with TRBJ1-3; D not resolved. Trimming took off 3 bases at V and 0 bases at J, with 9 bases between the two ends. Per the germline V gene, CDR1 is SQVTM and CDR2 is ANQGSEA. This CDR3 has 14 amino acids.

V is TRBV5-1 and J is TRBJ2-3; maybe TRBD1 (5 bases). This CDR3 region has 14 residues. Trimming pared 0 bases from V and 2 bases from J, leaving 7 bases between. Looked up from germline, CDR1 is SGHRS and CDR2 is YFSETQ. The CDR3 loop reads CASSLEGYTDTQYF. Here the CDR3 DNA reads TGCGCCAGCAGCTTGGAGGGGTACACAGATACGCAGTATTTT.

The chain links TRBV5-1 to TRBJ1-1; 9 bases are shared with TRBD1. This CDR3 contains 13 residues. The V segment lost 4 bases and the J segment 5 bases; nucleotides outside the gene matches: 3. In germline, CDR1 is SGHRS, CDR2 YFSETQ. The CDR3 here is CASSQTGGTEAFF. CDR3 DNA: TGCGCCAGCAGCCAGACAGGGGGAACTGAAGCTTTCTTT.

The rearrangement uses TRBV11-3 and TRBJ2-1; D gene ambiguous. This CDR3 region has 16 residues. The V end lost 1 base, the J end lost 1 base, and 11 bases lay between the germline ends. CDR1 is SGHNT, CDR2 YENEEA, per germline. As DNA, the CDR3 is TGTGCCAGCAGCTTAGCATCCTACCGATCCTACAATGAGCAGTTCTTC. Translated: CASSLASYRSYNEQFF.

This clone was seen ten or more times. The V gene is TRBV25-1, the J gene TRBJ1-3, with no clear D. The length of the CDR3 is 12 residues. From germline, CDR1 is MGHDK and CDR2 SYGVNS. The ends were cut back, 7 bases at V and 4 bases at J, with 8 bases in the middle. CDR3 in amino acids: CASTEWGNTIYF. CDR3 DNA: TGTGCCAGCACAGAATGGGGAAACACCATATATTTT.

V gene TRBV12-5 combines with J gene TRBJ1-1, with D possibly matching TRBD1 (5 bases). Germline loops: CDR1 LGHNT, CDR2 FRNRAP. The CDR3 runs 16 residues. Trimming removed 6 bases at V and 1 base at J, with 18 bases between. The CDR3 DNA sequence: TGTGCTAGTGGGTTAAGCCTAGGGGTAGGGAACACTGAAGCTTTCTTT. It specifies CASGLSLGVGNTEAFF.

This sequence joins TRBV19 and TRBJ1-2; the D is unclear. V shed 1 base and J shed 6 bases, with 9 bases lying between them. Germline V gene data show CDR1 as LNHDA and CDR2 as SQIVND (reference sequence). This CDR3 contains 13 residues. DNA of the CDR3: TGTGCCAGTAGTATAGCCTATTTTAATGGCTACACCTTC. Amino acid sequence: CASSIAYFNGYTF.

The chain joins TRBV5-1 to TRBJ2-1; 11 positions agree with TRBD2. In germline, CDR1 is SGHRS, CDR2 YFSETQ. The junction had 9 bases not matched to a gene; V was cut back by 3 bases and J by 7 bases. This CDR3 is built from 16 residues. The CDR3 sequence is CASSSLAGGPENEQFF. As DNA, the CDR3 is TGCGCCAGCAGCTCCTTAGCGGGGGGGCCTGAGAATGAGCAGTTCTTC.

J is TRBJ2-4 and V is TRBV21-1; the D call in the table, TRBD1, was not verified against the DNA. TRBV21-1 is labeled a pseudogene. This CDR3 spans 20 amino acids. Written as DNA, the CDR3 is TGTGCCAGCAGCAGATGGCACAGGGGAATCGAGGGGATAGCCAAAAACATTCAGTACTTC. This translates into CASSRWHRGIEGIAKNIQYF.

The V and J genes are TRBV7-2 and TRBJ2-2, with TRBD2 identical over 13 bases. V lost 6 bases and J lost 0; bases outside the gene matches: 4. From germline, CDR1 is SGHTA and CDR2 FQGNSA. This CDR3 has 17 residues. This chain's CDR3 is CASRRTSGGANTGELFF. The CDR3 DNA reads TGTGCCAGCAGACGTACTAGCGGGGGGGCGAACACCGGGGAGCTGTTTTTT.

This rearrangement joins TRBV12-3 or TRBV12-4 to TRBJ1-2; D uncertain. This CDR3 comprises 13 residues. V was shortened by 1 base and J by 4 bases, with 7 bases between the two germline ends. The CDR3 reads CASSLGPSYGYTF. In nucleotides, the CDR3 is TGTGCCAGCAGTTTAGGTCCCTCCTATGGCTACACCTTC.

In its sample, this clone was seen once. The gene calls are TRBV5-1 and TRBJ2-7; no firm D call. This CDR3 has 11 residues. V lost 7 bases and J lost 5, with 10 bases in between. Germline CDR1 is SGHRS and CDR2 is YFSETQ. For the CDR3, the DNA is TGCGCCAGCCCCCGGTTAGACGAGCAGTACTTC. Amino acids: CASPRLDEQYF.

The chain is built from TRBV30 and TRBJ1-1, with 7 bases lining up with TRBD1. CDR1 GTSNPN and CDR2 SVGIG come from the germline V gene (reference sequence). The CDR3 runs to 12 residues. J lost 2 bases, V lost 5 bases, and 2 bases had no gene match. The chain's CDR3 is CAWEGGNTEAFF. DNA for the CDR3: TGTGCCTGGGAAGGGGGCAACACTGAAGCTTTCTTT.

This clone was seen a few times. The gene calls are TRBV30 and TRBJ1-2, with 8 bases identical to TRBD1. The CDR3 runs to 12 residues. Germline V gene lookup returns CDR1 GTSNPN and CDR2 SVGIG (reference sequence). J was trimmed by 7 bases and V by 1 base; bases with no gene match: 2. The CDR3 nucleotides are TGTGCCTGGAGTGGCAGGGGGCCTGGCTACACCTTC. Translation: CAWSGRGPGYTF.

The chain couples TRBV7-9 to TRBJ1-6; possible D gene TRBD1, 6 bases. Germline V gene sequence: CDR1 SEHNR, CDR2 FQNEAQ (reference sequence). The V end was cut by 3 bases, the J end by 7 bases, with 10 bases between. This CDR3 region has 14 residues. The CDR3 is CASSLRGANSPLHF. In nucleotides, the CDR3 is TGTGCCAGCAGCTTGCGGGGGGCGAATTCACCCCTCCACTTT.

The rearrangement links TRBV13 to TRBJ2-7; TRBD2 matches at 8 bases. The CDR3 has 16 amino acids. Germline V gene sequence: CDR1 PRHDT, CDR2 FYEKMQ (reference sequence). The junction had 12 bases not matched to a gene; V was cut back by 5 bases and J by 3 bases. The CDR3 DNA reads TGTGCCAGCAGCCCCAAGTCGGTTAGCGGGGTCTACGAGCAGTACTTC. The encoded protein is CASSPKSVSGVYEQYF.

CDR3 in amino acids: CASRSPGGGYGYTF. The CDR3 bases are TGTGCCAGCAGATCACCAGGTGGAGGCTATGGCTACACCTTC. The chain recombines TRBV6-5 with TRBJ1-2, with D unclear. Per the germline V gene, CDR1 is MNHEY and CDR2 is SVGAGI. The V and J ends lost 6 bases and 4 bases respectively, with 15 bases between them. The CDR3 runs to 14 residues.

V is TRBV25-1 and J is TRBJ1-1; D gene uncertain. The V gene lost 8 bases and the J gene lost 6 bases, with 16 bases spanning the gap. The CDR3 runs to 13 residues. Per the germline V gene, CDR1 is MGHDK and CDR2 is SYGVNS. CDR3 coding DNA: TGTGCCAGCGCCCCGGGGTCAAGGGCTGAAGCTTTCTTT. This sequence encodes CASAPGSRAEAFF.

This sequence joins TRBV7-8 and TRBJ1-5, with TRBD1 as a possible D gene (6 bases). The CDR3 loop spans 14 amino acids. Germline V gene lookup returns CDR1 SGHVS and CDR2 FQNEAQ. Deletions cut 5 bases from V and 7 bases from J, with 15 bases between. CDR3 residues: CASSQRQAGQPQHF. CDR3 nucleotides: TGTGCCAGCAGCCAACGACAGGCTGGCCAGCCCCAGCATTTT.

The rearrangement links TRBV28 to TRBJ2-7, with 8 bases identical to TRBD1. The germline V gene encodes CDR1 MDHEN and CDR2 SYDVKM. The CDR3 length is 12 residues. Germline trimming cut 5 bases from V and 7 bases from J; bases unmatched to any gene: 4. This CDR3 is CASSGTGREQYF. DNA for the CDR3: TGTGCCAGCAGTGGGACAGGAAGGGAGCAGTACTTC.

This chain joins TRBV5-8 and TRBJ2-3, with 7 bases aligning to TRBD1. Germline V gene data show CDR1 as SGHTS and CDR2 as YDEGEE. V lost 4 bases and J lost 1; bases outside the gene matches: 3. There are 14 residues in the CDR3. This chain's CDR3 is CASSPGQGTDTQYF. In DNA, the CDR3 is TGTGCCAGCAGCCCCGGACAGGGCACAGATACGCAGTATTTT.

The rearrangement joins TRBV6-1 to TRBJ1-2; TRBD1 agrees at 9 bases. Germline-derived CDR1 and CDR2 are MNHNS and SASEGT. Unmatched junction bases numbered 8, after V lost 4 bases and J lost 2 bases. The CDR3 consists of 16 residues. The CDR3 DNA is TGTGCCAGCAGTGCGACAGGGGGGGGACTCAACTATGGCTACACCTTC. As protein: CASSATGGGLNYGYTF.

CDR3 DNA sequence: TGTGCCAGCAGTGAAGCTAGGGGGGGGCAGGGCACCGGGGAGCTGTTTTTT. This translates into CASSEARGGQGTGELFF. The rearrangement links TRBV6-1 to TRBJ2-2; TRBD2 might be the D (7 bases). The CDR3 length is 17 residues. Trimming pared 0 bases from V and 4 bases from J, leaving 15 bases between. In germline, CDR1 is MNHNS, CDR2 SASEGT.

CDR3 coding DNA: TGCGCCAGCAGCCTAAACCTAGATACGCAGTATTTT. Translating gives CASSLNLDTQYF. The genes are TRBV5-1 and TRBJ2-3, with D hard to call. The germline V and J ends were trimmed by 4 bases and 5 bases, with 8 bases remaining between them. CDR3 length: 12 amino acids. Germline values: CDR1 SGHRS, CDR2 YFSETQ.

The gene calls are TRBV10-3 and TRBJ2-1, with 11 nucleotides matching TRBD2. Trimming at V came to 3 bases and at J to 9 bases, leaving 10 bases not matched to a gene. The germline CDR1 and CDR2 sequences are ENHRY and SYGVKD. This CDR3 has 16 residues. CDR3: CAISDMIAGGIGEQFF. For the CDR3, the DNA is TGTGCCATCAGTGACATGATAGCGGGGGGGATTGGTGAGCAGTTCTTC.

This clone is a singleton in its sample. The chain joins TRBV7-2 to TRBJ2-7; D is unresolved. CDR1 and CDR2 (germline): SGHTA, FQGNSA. The CDR3 loop spans 14 amino acids. V lost 2 bases and J lost 2, with 10 bases in between. CDR3 in amino acids: CASSLTLGPYEQYF. In nucleotides, the CDR3 is TGTGCCAGCAGCTTAACGCTAGGCCCCTACGAGCAGTACTTC.

CDR3 coding DNA: TGTGCCAGCAGTCCTACGGGGACTCTGAGATACGAGCAGTACTTC. It codes for CASSPTGTLRYEQYF. V is TRBV28 and J is TRBJ2-7; D is perhaps TRBD2 (6 bases). Per germline, CDR1 MDHEN and CDR2 SYDVKM. V was shortened by 5 bases and J by 4 bases, with 18 bases between the two germline ends. The CDR3 runs to 15 residues.

CDR3 loop: CASSFQDYSPLHF. The CDR3 DNA reads as TGTGCCAGTAGTTTCCAGGATTATTCACCCCTCCACTTT. The chain links TRBV19 to TRBJ1-6, with D hard to call. Trimming stripped 5 bases from V and 8 bases from J, with 10 bases between. The germline V gene encodes CDR1 LNHDA and CDR2 SQIVND (reference sequence). The CDR3 totals 13 residues.